This is a list of T cell receptor beta chains from one sample in a study of cytomegalovirus exposure and HLA in healthy donors. Using immunoSEQ multiplex PCR, the repertoire was profiled, and TCRdb retains in-frame clones only, with some absent. The sample records some 180,000 clones, about four fifths being singletons. The source material was PBMCs. These receptor sequences come from a woman under 30 in good health and CMV-seronegative. The CDR3 runs from the conserved cysteine through the conserved F or W. The order of the fields is J gene, V gene, D gene, clone size, CDR3 protein, CDR3 DNA. D genes are given only for firm matches. The listing skips clone size in some rows; elsewhere it reads once, few, many or a size class.

TRBJ2-3	TRBV5-4	-	-	CASTESGAGADTQYF	TGTGCCAGCACCGAGTCGGGGGCGGGAGCAGATACGCAGTATTTT
TRBJ2-7	TRBV27	-	-	CASSWTSKGSYEQYF	TGTGCCAGCAGTTGGACTTCCAAAGGGAGCTACGAGCAGTACTTC
TRBJ2-1	TRBV7-9	-	-	CSSSLASGVIWEQFF	TGTTCCAGCAGCTTAGCTTCAGGGGTAATCTGGGAGCAGTTCTTC
TRBJ2-7	TRBV15	TRBD1	-	CATTQGQGAREQYF	TGTGCCACCACCCAGGGACAGGGGGCTCGGGAGCAGTACTTC
TRBJ2-1	TRBV7-2	-	-	CASSPVGRGNNEQFF	TGTGCCAGCAGCCCCGTGGGGAGAGGTAACAATGAGCAGTTCTTC
TRBJ1-1	TRBV19	-	once	CASCRGQIILGNTEAFF	TGTGCCAGTTGTAGAGGACAGATCATCTTGGGGAACACTGAAGCTTTCTTT
TRBJ2-1	TRBV7-9	-	-	CASSRYRGPGGNEQFF	TGTGCCAGCAGCCGATACAGGGGACCCGGGGGCAATGAGCAGTTCTTC
TRBJ1-1	TRBV10-3	-	-	CAISGQGTEAFF	TGTGCCATCAGTGGGCAGGGTACTGAAGCTTTCTTT
TRBJ1-1	TRBV11-3	-	-	CASSLVKGLNTEAFF	TGTGCCAGCAGCTTAGTCAAGGGGTTGAACACTGAAGCTTTCTTT
TRBJ1-1	TRBV27	-	-	CASSYRLNTEAFF	TGTGCCAGCAGTTACAGGCTGAACACTGAAGCTTTCTTT
TRBJ2-2	TRBV14	-	once	CASSPELTNTGELFF	TGTGCCAGCAGCCCCGAACTAACGAACACCGGGGAGCTGTTTTTT
TRBJ2-7	TRBV6-5	TRBD1	-	CASRRGGQLTYEQYF	TGTGCCAGCAGGAGAGGGGGACAGCTAACATACGAGCAGTACTTC
TRBJ1-5	TRBV6-1	-	-	CASNRPGDSNQPQHF	TGTGCCAGCAATAGGCCAGGGGATAGCAATCAGCCCCAGCATTTT
TRBJ2-7	TRBV27	TRBD2	few	CASSSGTSNYEQYF	TGTGCCAGCAGTTCTGGGACTAGCAATTACGAGCAGTACTTC
TRBJ1-1	TRBV5-4	-	few	CASSFRGGTEAFF	TGTGCCAGCAGCTTTAGGGGTGGTACTGAAGCTTTCTTT
TRBJ1-6	TRBV27	-	once	CASSSLYSPLHF	TGTGCCAGCAGTTCCCTATATTCACCCCTCCACTTT
TRBJ2-1	TRBV7-2	TRBD2	-	CASSLIGTSGTYNEQFF	TGTGCCAGCAGCCTCATTGGGACTAGCGGTACCTACAATGAGCAGTTCTTC
TRBJ1-1	TRBV7-9	-	-	CASSTTIGGKTEAFF	TGTGCCAGCAGCACGACTATCGGAGGGAAAACTGAAGCTTTCTTT
TRBJ2-7	TRBV2	-	-	CASAQGRPYEQYF	TGTGCCAGCGCTCAAGGCAGGCCATACGAGCAGTACTTC
TRBJ2-7	TRBV10-3	TRBD2	-	CAISEKQPSGGGEQYF	TGTGCCATCAGTGAAAAGCAGCCCTCGGGGGGGGGAGAGCAGTACTTC
TRBJ1-2	TRBV9	TRBD1	-	CASSNPTGPGIGYTF	TGTGCCAGCAGCAATCCGACAGGGCCGGGAATTGGCTACACCTTC
TRBJ2-1	TRBV5-8	TRBD2	-	CASSRPTSGTYNEQFF	TGTGCCAGCAGCCGTCCGACTAGCGGGACATACAATGAGCAGTTCTTC
TRBJ2-1	TRBV28	-	-	CASSFWGPSYNEQFF	TGTGCCAGCAGTTTCTGGGGCCCCTCCTACAATGAGCAGTTCTTC
TRBJ1-6	TRBV30	-	-	CASDWGTPNSPLHF	TGTGCCTCTGACTGGGGGACACCGAATTCACCCCTCCACTTT
TRBJ1-1	TRBV4-2	TRBD1	few	CASSQSGTGILNTEAFF	TGTGCCAGCAGCCAATCCGGGACAGGGATTCTGAACACTGAAGCTTTCTTT
TRBJ1-3	TRBV9	-	-	CASSPQWSSGNTIYF	TGTGCCAGCAGCCCGCAGTGGAGCAGTGGAAACACCATATATTTT
TRBJ1-2	TRBV28	TRBD1	-	CASSLSGGNYGYTF	TGTGCCAGCAGTTTATCAGGGGGCAACTATGGCTACACCTTC
TRBJ1-3	TRBV29-1	-	-	CSVDGGGAAGNTIYF	TGCAGCGTTGATGGTGGGGGGGCGGCTGGAAACACCATATATTTT
TRBJ2-3	TRBV9	-	-	CASSGTKDADTQYF	TGTGCCAGCAGCGGGACTAAAGACGCAGATACGCAGTATTTT
TRBJ2-1	TRBV28	TRBD2	-	CASSLYPGAVAGADNEQFF	TGTGCCAGCAGTTTATACCCTGGAGCGGTGGCGGGAGCGGATAATGAGCAGTTCTTC
TRBJ2-2	TRBV30	-	-	CAWKDGGTSNTGELFF	TGTGCCTGGAAGGATGGGGGGACGTCGAACACCGGGGAGCTGTTTTTT
TRBJ1-1	TRBV6-6	-	-	CASSPPTPSEAFF	TGTGCCAGCAGTCCTCCTACCCCCTCTGAAGCTTTCTTT
TRBJ1-2	TRBV5-1	TRBD1	once	CASSVRQGMGSGYTF	TGCGCCAGCAGCGTCAGACAGGGAATGGGGTCTGGCTACACCTTC
TRBJ1-2	TRBV19	TRBD1	-	CASRRDRVGYTF	TGTGCCAGTAGGAGGGACAGGGTTGGCTACACCTTC
TRBJ2-2	TRBV19	-	-	CASKPSAGFPTRTGELFF	TGTGCCAGTAAACCCTCGGCAGGGTTCCCGACACGTACCGGGGAGCTGTTTTTT
TRBJ2-7	TRBV27	TRBD2	-	CASSFNSGNFYEQYF	TGTGCCAGCAGTTTTAATAGCGGGAATTTCTACGAGCAGTACTTC
TRBJ2-7	TRBV7-2	-	-	CASSLAGSGYEQYF	TGTGCCAGCAGCTTAGCAGGGAGTGGCTACGAGCAGTACTTC
TRBJ1-5	TRBV7-9	TRBD1	-	CASSPGTGNQPQHF	TGTGCCAGCAGCCCAGGGACAGGGAATCAGCCCCAGCATTTT
TRBJ1-5	TRBV18	-	-	CASSPTVPGGQEPQHF	TGTGCCAGCTCACCCACCGTTCCCGGGGGGCAGGAGCCCCAGCATTTT
TRBJ2-5	TRBV4-2	TRBD2	-	CASSQDEVVAGRVVETQYF	TGTGCCAGCAGCCAAGATGAGGTGGTAGCGGGCCGCGTCGTGGAGACCCAGTACTTC
TRBJ1-4	TRBV30	TRBD1	-	CAWNTGTGLFEKLFF	TGTGCCTGGAATACCGGGACAGGTTTATTTGAAAAACTGTTTTTT
TRBJ2-7	TRBV14	-	once	CASSQDQDAGEQYF	TGTGCCAGCAGCCAAGACCAGGACGCGGGTGAGCAGTACTTC